This T cell receptor (beta chain) was profiled in a study of naive and memory T cell subsets. The study's findings and limits: Over 95% of naive TCR sequences appeared only once, unlike memory subsets. Naive repertoires, especially CD8, held a few larger clonotypes, possibly memory cells re-expressing CD45RA.

Four subsets defined by CD45RA and CD27 were sorted after CD3, CD4, CD8 and live/dead staining. This clonotype was observed at least ten times. What it recognizes is unknown. The CDR3 covers 13 residues. From germline, CDR1 is MDHEN and CDR2 SYDVKM. Trimming pared 5 bases from V and 6 bases from J, leaving 14 bases between. The beta constant-region primer was an equimolar mix of two oligonucleotides covering TRBC1 and TRBC2. TCRdb independently ran MiXCR on the UMI-ligation and nested PCR reads; one entry per CDR3 protein. The sample shows roughly 140,000 distinct CDR3 sequences, about 15% of them seen only once.

The chain carries TRBV28 and TRBJ2-7; D remains ambiguous. The TCR was taken from a human donor in good health. Source material: naive CD4+ T cells from blood. The CDR3 region has the DNA TGTGCCAGCAGTCCGACCGGCCTTCGCGAGCAGTACTTC. Translated, it gives CASSPTGLREQYF.